This T cell receptor (beta chain) was documented in a study of T cell repertoires in cytomegalovirus infection. TCRdb re-called the reads with MiXCR, one entry per CDR3 protein. The sample consists of a few hundred thousand distinct CDR3 sequences, around 40% of them appearing once. Notes on this clonotype: As yet, its antigen is unknown.

Between the trimmed V and J ends, which lost 4 bases and 5 bases, there was a span of 9 bases. Germline V gene sequence: CDR1 SGHTA, CDR2 FQGTGA. This CDR3 contains 14 residues. The material was cultured PBMCs, obtained from culture after CMV antigen stimulation. This sequence joins TRBV7-3 and TRBJ2-6, with no clear D. The receptor comes from a human donor in good health (CMV status not recorded). Some clones in this sample may be carry-over from other donors' samples. CDR3 nucleotides: TGTGCCAGCAGCTCCGACCTCTGGGCCAACGTCCTGACTTTC. Its translation: CASSSDLWANVLTF.